This T cell receptor beta chain comes out of a study of blood T cells in healthy people across ages (dated by TCRdb to between 2015 and 2016). Regarding the study in general: In model experiments, template switching captured about one uniquely barcoded TCR beta cDNA molecule for every two T cells. Age-related changes in TCR beta repertoire diversity were measured in the study by deep sequencing normalized with unique cDNA molecular identifiers. The donors were divided into four age groups: young (average approximately 17 years), middle-aged (approximately 41), aged (approximately 59) and long-lived (roughly 86). To avoid experimental bias, donors of different ages were randomly spread across the sequencing lanes. For two donors (one aged 18 to 30 and one aged 80 or older), the study analyzed two additional independent replicas of 1 million unique cDNA reads from the same blood draw.

For this clonotype: This clone's antigen is unknown. The record has no base qualities; no much larger clone is one base away.

General study outcomes and caveats: Estimates of total diversity based on one million sequenced T cells were considered lower bounds and underestimates. Compared with the aged group, the long-lived group had more naive CD4+ T cells, fewer expanded clones and increased TCR diversity, suggesting age selection. Because donor CMV infection status was unknown, age-related changes in expanded clonotypes were potentially confounded. Observed TCR beta diversity per million T cells fell roughly linearly with age, and a significant reduction was already apparent by age roughly 40. Because profiling used bulk unsorted PBMCs, naive and antigen-experienced compartments could not be compared conclusively. The percentage of naive T cells measured by flow cytometry correlated strongly with observed TCR beta diversity.

The method behind the library was 5' RACE. TCRdb names Illumina HiSeq 2500 as the instrument used. A second roughly 7 to 11 cycle PCR used a sample-barcoded 5' primer and a J-beta primer mix. A unique molecular identifier was introduced onto each TCR beta cDNA molecule by a template-switch 5' adaptor carrying 12 random nucleotides. Each sample yielded at least 3 million CDR3-containing paired-end reads. The Mint cDNA synthesis kit, primed by a TRBC-specific oligonucleotide, was used to synthesize first-strand cDNA from all RNA. Following uracil-DNA glycosylase treatment, all cDNA underwent a first 18-cycle PCR with the universal primers M1SS and BC2_uni_R. In the original analysis: Normalization of each sample was performed by random selection of 1 million high-quality reads, each carrying a distinct molecular identifier. Reads with shared molecular identifiers were discarded instead of being binned into consensus sequences. MiTCR, run with a Q25 quality threshold and the strictest error-elimination algorithm, handled CDR3 identification, clonotype clustering and error correction. A nonparametric unseen species model with Euler transformation was used to estimate a lower bound on total TCR beta diversity. The public reads were run again by TCRdb, first through fastp at Q25 and then through MiXCR, and only productive beta chains were kept. Rows with a matching CDR3 protein are joined into one entry that keeps the most common DNA and genes. Clone size and V and J calls follow TCRdb, not the original study. In this sample the table shows approximately 1.5 million distinct CDR3 sequences, roughly two fifths of which occur a single time. The top ten clonotypes cover about 3.8% of the sample.

The roughly 37 donors, aged roughly 6 to 100 years, were systemically healthy Caucasian individuals from Russia. Each donor gave about 9.2 milliliters of peripheral blood, drawn into EDTA-treated Vacutainer tubes. PBMCs were isolated by Ficoll-Paque density-gradient centrifugation, with at least 7 million obtained per sample. Total RNA was extracted from PBMCs with Trizol reagent, with at least 5 micrograms obtained per sample. For every donor, an aliquot of PBMCs went through flow cytometry to measure the percentages of naive CD45RAhigh/CD27high T cells. CDR1 and CDR2 were assigned from the germline V gene as SGHVS and FQNEAQ. Inclusive of the bounding cysteine and phenylalanine, the CDR3 is 18 residues long. The CDR3 DNA has 54 bases and is translated from base 1.

Sequenced input: blood. The origin of this receptor is a woman in her late teens or twenties in good health. The rearrangement combines TRBV7-8 with TRBJ2-5, with 11 central nucleotides matching TRBD2. Gene TRBJ2-4 matches the end of the DNA better, so the J call may be wrong. Here is the DNA: TGTGCCAGCAGCTTTAGGGGGACTAGCGGCACCAAAGGGGACATTCAGTACTTC. It encodes CASSFRGTSGTKGDIQYF.